The TCR beta chain described here comes from a study of T cells in Graves' hyperthyroidism and ophthalmopathy. At the level of the study: Peripheral blood collection took place at initial diagnosis, before any treatment.

The TCR beta CDR3 regions underwent amplification using RNA transcripts as the source. When the TCR CDR3 underwent first-round RT-PCR, the HTBI primer set was used. Each CDR3 protein is one row after TCRdb ran MiXCR on the multiplex PCR reads. The sample carries a few hundred thousand distinct CDR3 sequences, roughly 18% recorded once. Any patient presenting with uncontrolled infection, other autoimmune disease, pregnancy or lactation was left out. Orbital computed tomography, thyroid ultrasound, serum thyroxine and TRAb, and clinical symptoms together informed the diagnoses. The CDR3 extends over 11 amino acids. CDR1 MDHEN and CDR2 SYDVKM come from the germline V gene. V lost 10 bases and J 4 bases, leaving 8 bases between the germline ends.

The receptor's source is a woman aged 45-65 years with Graves' hyperthyroidism. Sequencing was carried out using blood. The gene calls are TRBV28 and TRBJ1-5, with no clear D. CDR3 loop: CATAGNQPQHF. The CDR3 nucleotides read TGTGCCACCGCGGGGAATCAGCCCCAGCATTTT.